The TCR beta chain described here comes from a study of cytomegalovirus exposure and HLA in healthy donors. Study-wide results and caveats: Under in vitro conditions, a few CMV-associated chains were confirmed as specific for CMV antigens. The authors enumerated 150 to 200 TCR beta chains as linked to cytomegalovirus.

Profiled with immunoSEQ multiplex PCR; TCRdb holds only in-frame clones, not every one. Found here are some 210,000 clones, around 87% of them singletons; the top ten hold about 2%. Details on this clone: Its specificity is not known.

The donors were members of the roughly 120-subject validation cohort (separate from the roughly 660-subject first cohort). Germline V CDR1 and CDR2: ENHRY, SYGVKD. The V and J ends lost 2 bases and 10 bases, in that order; junction bases with no gene match: 2. This CDR3 region has 12 residues. The chain recombines TRBV10-3 with TRBJ1-3; 7 nucleotides line up with TRBD1. This clonotype was obtained from a woman aged 18-29 years in good health and CMV-seropositive. Source material: PBMCs. The CDR3 loop reads CAISEPQGTIYF. The CDR3 coding sequence is TGTGCCATCAGTGAGCCACAGGGGACCATATATTTT.